The clone carrying this T cell receptor beta chain was seen more than once but under ten times. Other nucleotide sequences in the sample specify the same CDR3. The sample originates from a study of shared clonotypes between healthy human individuals. Naivety among CD8 cells was defined by CD45RO negativity and positive CCR7 selection, thereby excluding terminally differentiated effector memory CD45RA+ cells. TCRdb keeps only in-frame clones here, not all; method: immunoSEQ multiplex PCR. The sample consists of 2 million or so clones, roughly 95% of them appearing once. CDR1 and CDR2 from the germline V gene are SGHAT and FQNNGV. This CDR3 comprises 13 residues. The junction had 3 bases not matched to a gene; V was cut back by 5 bases and J by 3 bases.

The clonotype originates from a man between 18 and 29 years old in good health. The chain recombines TRBV11-2 with TRBJ2-7; 8 bases are a match to TRBD1. Sequenced: naive CD8+ T cells sorted from blood. The CDR3, as DNA: TGTGCCAGCAGCCCAGGACAGGGCTACGAGCAGTACTTC. Its translation: CASSPGQGYEQYF.